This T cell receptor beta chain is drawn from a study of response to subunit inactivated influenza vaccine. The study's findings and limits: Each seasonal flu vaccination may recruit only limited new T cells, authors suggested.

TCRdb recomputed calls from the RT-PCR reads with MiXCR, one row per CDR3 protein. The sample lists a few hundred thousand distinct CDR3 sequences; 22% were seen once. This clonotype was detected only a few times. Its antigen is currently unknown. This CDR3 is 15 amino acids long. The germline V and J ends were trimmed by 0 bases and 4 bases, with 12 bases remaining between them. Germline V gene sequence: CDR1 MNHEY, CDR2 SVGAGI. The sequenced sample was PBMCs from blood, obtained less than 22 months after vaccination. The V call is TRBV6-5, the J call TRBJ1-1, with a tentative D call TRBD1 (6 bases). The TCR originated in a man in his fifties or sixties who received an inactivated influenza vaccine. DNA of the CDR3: TGTGCCAGCAGTTACTCCGCCAGGGGAGGCACTGAAGCTTTCTTT. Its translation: CASSYSARGGTEAFF.